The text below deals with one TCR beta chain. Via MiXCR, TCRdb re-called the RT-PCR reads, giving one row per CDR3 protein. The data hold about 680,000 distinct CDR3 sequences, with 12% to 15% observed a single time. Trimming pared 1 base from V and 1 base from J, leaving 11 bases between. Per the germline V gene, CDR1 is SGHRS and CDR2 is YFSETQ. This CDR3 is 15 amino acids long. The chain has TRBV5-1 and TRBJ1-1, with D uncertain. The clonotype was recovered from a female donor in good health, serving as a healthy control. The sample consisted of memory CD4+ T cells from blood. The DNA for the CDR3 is TGCGCCAGCAGCTTGACACCGAACGGGAACACTGAAGCTTTCTTT. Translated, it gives CASSLTPNGNTEAFF.